This paragraph reports one TCR beta chain. Its cognate antigen is unknown. Different DNA sequences within this sample yield the same CDR3. This CDR3 contains 13 residues. The germline CDR1 and CDR2 sequences are MNHEY and SMNVEV (reference sequence). V was pared by 5 bases and J by 4 bases, with 12 bases between. These data originate in a study of cytomegalovirus exposure and HLA in healthy donors. Study-wide findings and caveats: In presence/absence analyses, roughly uniform sequencing depth across donors was assumed.

Both 60 Vbeta primers and 13 Jbeta primers went into the PCR. Profiled with immunoSEQ multiplex PCR; TCRdb holds only in-frame clones, not every one. The sample comprises 120,000 to 150,000 clones, about 80% of which are singletons, and around 4.9% rests with the top ten. Donors had nominal health at sampling but likely had unrecorded immune exposures. The source of this sequence is a male donor in good health and CMV-seronegative. This chain links TRBV27 with TRBJ2-7; a possible D gene is TRBD1 (6 bases). The source material was PBMCs. The CDR3 DNA reads TGTGCCAGCAGTCTTGGCAGGGGATACGAGCAGTACTTC. It codes for CASSLGRGYEQYF.